These T cell receptor beta chains were read from a single sample in a study of blood T cell repertoires in COVID-19. Measured with immunoSEQ multiplex PCR; TCRdb has only the in-frame clones, and not every one. The sample has about 260,000 clones, approximately 85% seen once. The source material was PBMCs or T cells enriched from blood (not recorded which). The receptors originated from a woman aged 45-59 years who had recovered from COVID-19. Each CDR3 is given with its conserved first and last residue. The order of the fields is D gene, J gene, CDR3 length, clone size, V gene, CDR3 protein, CDR3 DNA. D genes are given only for firm matches. For some rows the clone size is stated as once, few or many, or as a class when expanded; others skip it.

>TRBD2|TRBJ2-5|17|-|TRBV3-1/TRBV3-2
CASSQEKGGAIQETQYF
TGTGCCAGCAGCCAAGAGAAGGGAGGGGCGATACAAGAGACCCAGTACTTC
>TRBD1|TRBJ1-6|15|-|TRBV19
CASSILGQGDSPLHF
TGTGCCAGTAGTATCCTCGGACAGGGAGATTCACCCCTCCACTTT
>-|TRBJ1-4|14|-|TRBV30
CAWSPGGGIEKLFF
TGTGCCTGGAGTCCGGGGGGAGGGATTGAAAAACTGTTTTTT
>-|TRBJ2-7|15|-|TRBV9
CASSVGPTSSYEQYF
TGTGCCAGCAGCGTGGGCCCGACATCTTCCTACGAGCAGTACTTC
>-|TRBJ2-7|14|-|TRBV6-5
CASSYSRVKSKQYF
TGTGCCAGCAGTTATTCCCGGGTGAAGAGCAAGCAGTACTTC
>-|TRBJ2-3|14|-|TRBV5-1
CASNPGGITDTQYF
TGCGCCAGCAACCCTGGGGGGATCACAGATACGCAGTATTTT
>-|TRBJ2-3|17|-|TRBV5-4
CASSQTVGLSSTDTQYF
TGTGCCAGCAGCCAGACAGTGGGCCTATCTAGCACAGATACGCAGTATTTT
>TRBD1|TRBJ1-1|17|-|TRBV3-1/TRBV3-2
CASSRSGTVRTSSEAFF
TGTGCCAGCAGCCGGTCCGGGACAGTAAGGACTTCTTCAGAAGCTTTCTTT
>TRBD1|TRBJ1-6|15|-|TRBV25-1
CASSVSDRGNSPLHF
TGTGCCAGCAGTGTTTCCGACAGGGGTAATTCACCCCTCCACTTT
>-|TRBJ2-4|14|-|TRBV4-1
CASSQVALGDIQYF
TGCGCCAGCAGCCAAGTGGCCCTCGGGGACATTCAGTACTTC
>-|TRBJ1-6|15|few|TRBV4-1
CASSQGQISGSPLHF
TGCGCCAGCAGCCAAGGACAGATTTCTGGTTCACCCCTCCACTTT
>TRBD1|TRBJ2-7|14|-|TRBV19
CASSRDRVGYEQYF
TGTGCCAGTAGCCGCGACAGGGTGGGCTACGAGCAGTACTTC
>-|TRBJ2-1|13|-|TRBV7-8
CASSRGLHNEQFF
TGTGCCAGCAGCCGCGGACTCCACAATGAGCAGTTCTTC
>TRBD2|TRBJ2-3|14|-|TRBV7-3
CASSPGLATDTQYF
TGTGCCAGCAGCCCGGGACTAGCGACGGATACGCAGTATTTT
>-|TRBJ1-4|18|-|TRBV7-2
CASSLVGQGRGTNEKLFF
TGTGCCAGCAGCTTAGTCGGGCAGGGGAGGGGAACTAATGAAAAACTGTTTTTT
>-|TRBJ2-2|15|-|TRBV3-1/TRBV3-2
CASSQGGLNTGELFF
TGTGCCAGCAGCCAAGGGGGCTTGAACACCGGGGAGCTGTTTTTT
>-|TRBJ2-7|14|-|TRBV6-2/TRBV6-3
CASSYYGQIYEQYF
TGTGCCAGCAGTTACTACGGACAAATTTACGAGCAGTACTTC
>-|TRBJ1-2|14|-|TRBV18
CASSPGGNNYGYTF
TGTGCCAGCTCACCGGGAGGGAATAACTATGGCTACACCTTC
>TRBD2|TRBJ2-7|14|-|TRBV19
CASSAVAGSYEQYF
TGTGCCAGTAGTGCCGTAGCGGGGTCCTACGAGCAGTACTTC
>TRBD1|TRBJ2-3|18|once|TRBV11-2
CASRSGTGMRISTDTQYF
TGTGCCAGCAGGTCCGGGACAGGGATGAGAATTTCCACAGATACGCAGTATTTT
>-|TRBJ1-2|14|-|TRBV9
CASSPTGSRYGYTF
TGTGCCAGCAGCCCGACGGGATCACGCTATGGCTACACCTTC
>-|TRBJ1-1|13|-|TRBV9
CARRVPGGTEAFF
TGTGCCAGGAGGGTCCCCGGAGGAACTGAAGCTTTCTTT
>-|TRBJ2-1|16|few|TRBV6-5
CASSYSADYKYNEQFF
TGTGCCAGCAGTTACTCGGCCGACTACAAGTACAATGAGCAGTTCTTC
>-|TRBJ1-1|16|-|TRBV7-2
CASSRRVGGENTEAFF
TGTGCCAGCAGCCGTCGCGTGGGGGGTGAGAACACTGAAGCTTTCTTT
>TRBD2|TRBJ2-1|14|-|TRBV28
CASSSPGLAVEQFF
TGTGCCAGCAGCTCTCCGGGACTAGCGGTTGAGCAGTTCTTC
>-|TRBJ1-4|15|-|TRBV30
CAWSQGGGKDEKLFF
TGTGCCTGGAGTCAGGGAGGGGGTAAGGATGAAAAACTGTTTTTT
>-|TRBJ2-2|16|-|TRBV27
CASSSQGVVSAGELFF
TGTGCCAGCAGTTCTCAAGGGGTGGTGAGCGCCGGGGAGCTGTTTTTT
>-|TRBJ2-1|16|-|TRBV28
CASSAHRLSSYNEQFF
TGTGCCAGCAGTGCTCACAGGCTAAGCTCCTACAATGAGCAGTTCTTC
>-|TRBJ2-1|19|-|TRBV3-1/TRBV3-2
CASSPPEPFEDSSYNEQFF
TGTGCCAGCAGCCCACCGGAACCTTTTGAGGATAGCTCCTACAATGAGCAGTTCTTC
>-|TRBJ2-7|15|-|TRBV6-2/TRBV6-3
CASSYPGHRSYEQYF
TGTGCCAGCAGTTACCCGGGACACCGCTCCTACGAGCAGTACTTC
>-|TRBJ2-6|16|-|TRBV29-1
CSVEGGKGFGANVLTF
TGCAGCGTTGAAGGGGGCAAGGGGTTTGGGGCCAACGTCCTGACTTTC
>TRBD1|TRBJ1-2|16|-|TRBV4-3
CASSQVSGGGYYGYTF
TGCGCCAGCAGCCAAGTTTCAGGGGGCGGTTACTATGGCTACACCTTC
>-|TRBJ2-5|14|-|TRBV28
CASSREEYQETQYF
TGTGCCAGCAGCAGGGAGGAGTACCAAGAGACCCAGTACTTC
>-|TRBJ1-2|15|-|TRBV30
CAWSVQWTERNGYTF
TGTGCCTGGAGTGTACAGTGGACAGAAAGGAATGGCTACACCTTC
>-|TRBJ1-1|12|-|TRBV30
CAWSGYRVAAFF
TGTGCCTGGAGTGGTTACAGGGTGGCCGCTTTCTTT
>TRBD2|TRBJ2-1|20|-|TRBV4-3
CASSQLYTSAADSSYNEQFF
TGCGCCAGCAGCCAACTCTACACTAGCGCCGCCGATAGCTCCTACAATGAGCAGTTCTTC
>-|TRBJ2-1|13|-|TRBV13
CASSLVGGNEQFF
TGTGCCAGCAGCTTAGTTGGAGGGAACGAGCAGTTCTTC
>TRBD1|TRBJ2-7|13|-|TRBV7-6
CASSSGTVNEQYF
TGTGCCAGCAGTTCCGGGACAGTCAACGAGCAGTACTTC
>-|TRBJ2-1|15|once|TRBV5-1
CASSLGQVSYNEQFF
TGCGCCAGCAGCTTGGGGCAGGTCTCCTACAATGAGCAGTTCTTC
>TRBD1|TRBJ1-3|16|few|TRBV19
CASSTQGALSGNTIYF
TGTGCCAGTAGTACTCAGGGGGCTTTATCTGGAAACACCATATATTTT
>-|TRBJ2-7|18|-|TRBV4-3
CASSQDLLAGTIAYEQYF
TGCGCCAGCAGCCAAGATCTACTCGCAGGCACGATCGCCTACGAGCAGTACTTC
>TRBD2|TRBJ2-7|14|once|TRBV7-2
CASSLAREGIEQYF
TGTGCCAGCAGCTTAGCCCGGGAGGGGATTGAGCAGTACTTC
>-|TRBJ1-5|15|-|TRBV30
CAWSRGSLSNQPQHF
TGTGCCTGGAGTAGGGGCTCCCTTAGCAATCAGCCCCAGCATTTT
>TRBD1|TRBJ2-5|19|-|TRBV2
CASRYLKNEGTGTQETQYF
TGTGCCAGCAGGTACCTAAAGAATGAAGGGACAGGGACCCAAGAGACCCAGTACTTC
>TRBD1|TRBJ1-5|16|-|TRBV24-1
CATSDLYRGIDQPQHF
TGTGCCACCAGTGATTTGTACAGGGGGATCGATCAGCCCCAGCATTTT
>TRBD1|TRBJ1-2|14|many|TRBV30
CAWEAGGTPYGYTF
TGTGCCTGGGAAGCAGGGGGTACTCCTTATGGCTACACCTTC
>TRBD2|TRBJ2-7|15|-|TRBV9
CASSSFSGSGYEQYF
TGTGCCAGCAGCTCCTTTAGCGGGAGTGGCTACGAGCAGTACTTC
>-|TRBJ1-1|14|-|TRBV19
CASSIEFQGTEAFF
TGTGCCAGTAGTATAGAGTTCCAGGGAACTGAAGCTTTCTTT
>TRBD2|TRBJ2-5|14|-|TRBV7-8
CASRPGLRGGTQYF
TGTGCCAGCAGACCAGGACTGCGGGGGGGGACCCAGTACTTC
>-|TRBJ2-3|11|-|TRBV2
CAPGDGDTQYF
TGTGCCCCCGGGGATGGTGATACGCAGTATTTT
>TRBD1|TRBJ1-2|16|-|TRBV6-5
CASSYMRGQADYGYTF
TGTGCCAGCAGTTACATGAGGGGACAGGCGGACTATGGCTACACCTTC
>-|TRBJ2-1|12|-|TRBV13
CASSGGRYGQFF
TGTGCCAGCAGCGGGGGCCGATACGGGCAGTTCTTC
>TRBD1|TRBJ1-2|16|-|TRBV19
CASSVDRGLSDYGYTF
TGTGCCAGTAGTGTGGACAGGGGGCTGTCGGACTATGGCTACACCTTC
>-|TRBJ1-3|13|-|TRBV28
CASSSQGRDTIYF
TGTGCCAGCAGTTCGCAGGGGAGAGACACCATATATTTT
>-|TRBJ1-1|14|-|TRBV6-5
CASRRDSLNTEAFF
TGTGCCAGCAGGAGGGACTCCTTGAACACTGAAGCTTTCTTT
>-|TRBJ2-5|11|-|TRBV30
CAWTPGETQYF
TGTGCCTGGACTCCAGGGGAGACCCAGTACTTC